This T cell receptor (beta chain) came from a study of T cell responses to AZD1222 COVID-19 vaccine. Overall study results and limits: The number of AZD1222 recipients seropositive at baseline was only five to seven. Clonal diversity was possibly underestimated; the donors were predominantly white British and more often female.

The CDR3 contains 18 residues. V gave up 4 bases and J gave up 0 bases, with 18 bases separating them. The germline V gene has CDR1 LGHNA and CDR2 YNFKEQ. Only in-frame clones appear in the TCRdb table, and some are missing; sequencing was by immunoSEQ multiplex PCR. The sample contains some 120,000 clones, around 86% of which appear only once. On this clone: Antigen specificity is unknown.

The chain links TRBV4-2 to TRBJ2-2, with TRBD1 as a possible D gene (5 bases). The sequence was obtained from an adult in good health. The material was peripheral blood, obtained on day 0 of AZD1222 vaccination. The CDR3 bases are TGTGCCAGCAGCCCCCAAGTATCGACAGTCGCGAACACCGGGGAGCTGTTTTTT. It encodes CASSPQVSTVANTGELFF.